Listed below are T cell receptor beta chains from one sample, sequenced in a study of cytomegalovirus exposure and HLA in healthy donors. The protocol was immunoSEQ multiplex PCR, while the TCRdb copy is restricted to in-frame clones and leaves out a portion. The sample lists around 230,000 clones, approximately 86% occurring once. Sequenced input: PBMCs. The receptors derive from a woman aged 30 to 39 in good health and CMV-seropositive. Both conserved end residues are part of each CDR3. D genes are given only for firm matches. Expanded clones are given a class, and other clones once, few, many or no size at all.

J gene,clone size,D gene,V gene,CDR3 DNA,CDR3 protein
TRBJ2-3,-,TRBD2,TRBV7-8,TGTGCCAGCAGCTCCCCACTAGCGGGAGTACCGGATACGCAGTATTTT,CASSSPLAGVPDTQYF
TRBJ2-7,few,-,TRBV15,TGTGCCACCAGCAAAATGAGGAGCTCCTACGAGCAGTACTTC,CATSKMRSSYEQYF
TRBJ1-2,-,-,TRBV19,TGTGCCAGTTGGAGATATGGCTACACCTTC,CASWRYGYTF
TRBJ2-5,-,TRBD2,TRBV27,TGTGCCACCCGATGGGGGGGCCAAGAGACCCAGTACTTC,CATRWGGQETQYF
TRBJ2-3,-,TRBD1,TRBV7-3,TGTGCCAGCAGCTTAGTGCCGGGACAGGGAATAGATACGCAGTATTTT,CASSLVPGQGIDTQYF
TRBJ2-1,many,TRBD2,TRBV6-5,TGTGCCAGCAGTTTCAGCGGGAAAAACAATGCGCAGTTCTTC,CASSFSGKNNAQFF
TRBJ2-5,few,-,TRBV11-1,TGTGCCAGCAGCTTAGACCGGCAAGAGACCCAGTACTTC,CASSLDRQETQYF
TRBJ2-1,-,TRBD2,TRBV29-1,TGCAGCGTCGAGACTAGCGGGGAATACAATGAGCAGTTCTTC,CSVETSGEYNEQFF
TRBJ1-1,-,TRBD1,TRBV28,TGTGCCAGCAGTCGAGGGGGACAGGGGGGCGCTGAAGCTTTCTTT,CASSRGGQGGAEAFF
TRBJ2-4,-,TRBD1,TRBV6-1,TGTGCCAGCAGTGATTGGGGACAGGGGCGAGGAAACATTCAGTACTTC,CASSDWGQGRGNIQYF
TRBJ2-1,-,TRBD2,TRBV11-3,TGTGCCAGCAGCTTAGTACTAGCGGGGGGATATTCCTACAATGAGCAGTTCTTC,CASSLVLAGGYSYNEQFF
TRBJ2-3,-,TRBD2,TRBV30,TGTGCCTGGAGTCGGACTAGCGGCACAGATACGCAGTATTTT,CAWSRTSGTDTQYF
TRBJ2-7,-,TRBD1,TRBV2,TGTGCCAGCAGTGCCACCGGGACAGGGAGGTACGAGCAGTACTTC,CASSATGTGRYEQYF
TRBJ1-5,-,TRBD1,TRBV6-6,TGTGCCAGCAGGCCCACAGGGGGCGATGGTCAGCCCCAGCATTTT,CASRPTGGDGQPQHF
TRBJ1-5,-,TRBD1,TRBV7-8,TGTGCCAGCAGCTTAGTTTCAGGGGGCTGGCAGCCCCAGCATTTT,CASSLVSGGWQPQHF
TRBJ2-3,-,-,TRBV6-1,TGTGCCAGCAGGATACAGTTCGATAGCACAGATACGCAGTATTTT,CASRIQFDSTDTQYF
TRBJ2-7,-,TRBD1,TRBV5-1,TGCGCCAGCAGCCCAGGCTCGACAGGGGACTCCTACGAGCAGTACTTC,CASSPGSTGDSYEQYF
TRBJ2-5,-,-,TRBV9,TGTGCCAGCAGCCCCGGACAGGCGGGGGAGACCCAGTACTTC,CASSPGQAGETQYF
TRBJ1-2,-,-,TRBV4-1,TGCGCCAGCAGCCAAGCGAACCAGGCGAACTATGGCTACACCTTC,CASSQANQANYGYTF
TRBJ1-1,once,-,TRBV7-6,TGTGCCAGCAGCGCATTACAGGGTTGGGACACTGAAGCTTTCTTT,CASSALQGWDTEAFF
TRBJ2-5,-,TRBD2,TRBV30,TGTGCCTGGAGTGTGAGGGGAGGGAGAGAGACCCAGTACTTC,CAWSVRGGRETQYF
TRBJ1-2,-,TRBD1,TRBV5-4,TGTGCCAGCAGCTTGGGGGGGGGACAGGGCATTAACTATGGCTACACCTTC,CASSLGGGQGINYGYTF
TRBJ1-1,once,-,TRBV7-9,TGTGCCAGCAGTTTGTTGGGGGGTACTGAAGCTTTCTTT,CASSLLGGTEAFF
TRBJ2-1,-,TRBD1,TRBV7-8,TGTGCCAGCAGCCGGACAGGGGCTAATAAGTTCTTC,CASSRTGANKFF
TRBJ1-1,once,TRBD1,TRBV7-6,TGTGCCAGCAGCCATCCCGGGACAGGGGAGGGCACTGAAGCTTTCTTT,CASSHPGTGEGTEAFF
TRBJ2-1,-,-,TRBV4-2,TGTGCCAGCAGCCTAGGTGGGCTAACCAACAATGAGCAGTTCTTC,CASSLGGLTNNEQFF
TRBJ1-3,-,TRBD1,TRBV2,TGTGCCAGCCCAGACACTGACAGGGATGGAAACACCATATATTTT,CASPDTDRDGNTIYF
TRBJ2-3,once,TRBD1,TRBV5-1,TGCGCCAGCAGCTTGCCCCGGGACAGAGTGTTGTCAGATACGCAGTATTTT,CASSLPRDRVLSDTQYF
TRBJ2-7,-,TRBD2,TRBV9,TGTGCCAGCAGCTCTAGCGGGAGTATCATCAGCGAGCAGTACTTC,CASSSSGSIISEQYF
TRBJ2-7,-,TRBD1,TRBV10-3,TGTGCCATCAGTGTACCTCCGGGACAGGGCAACGAGCAGTACTTC,CAISVPPGQGNEQYF
TRBJ2-7,-,TRBD1,TRBV2,TGTGCCAGCAGATCCGGGACAGGGCTCTACGAGCAGTACTTC,CASRSGTGLYEQYF
TRBJ1-1,once,-,TRBV5-1,TGCGCCAGCAGCTTGACAGAGGGTCCCCTAATTGAAGCTTTCTTT,CASSLTEGPLIEAFF
TRBJ1-1,-,-,TRBV19,TGTGCCAGTAGTATTAGACAGACCTATACGGCAAATGAAGCTTTCTTT,CASSIRQTYTANEAFF
TRBJ2-3,-,-,TRBV18,TGTGCCAGCTCACCACAAGGGAGTGATACGCAGTATTTT,CASSPQGSDTQYF
TRBJ1-3,-,-,TRBV7-9,TGTGCCAGCAGCATACTGGTCTCAGGAAACACCATATATTTT,CASSILVSGNTIYF
TRBJ1-3,once,-,TRBV28,TGTGCCAGCATGGGGGGGGGTGGAGGAAACACCATATATTTT,CASMGGGGGNTIYF
TRBJ2-7,-,TRBD2,TRBV5-4,TGTGCCAGCAGCTTGGACCTAGCGGGGGCGGGGGAGCAGTACTTC,CASSLDLAGAGEQYF
TRBJ2-1,-,-,TRBV29-1,TGCAGCGTTGTGGGCGTCGGATCCTACAATGAGCAGTTCTTC,CSVVGVGSYNEQFF
TRBJ1-3,-,-,TRBV5-6,TGTGCCAGCAGCTGGGGGAGCGGGGGAGCTGGAAACACCATATATTTT,CASSWGSGGAGNTIYF
TRBJ1-4,-,-,TRBV4-2,TGTGCCAGCAGCCATGGGAGGTCTGAGGCTAATGAAAAACTGTTTTTT,CASSHGRSEANEKLFF
TRBJ2-7,-,TRBD2,TRBV5-1,TGCGCCAGCAGCTTACTAGCGGGAAACTCCTACGAGCAGTACTTC,CASSLLAGNSYEQYF
TRBJ2-7,few,TRBD2,TRBV6-5,TGTGCCGTCCTCAAGAGCGGGAAGGGTTCCTACGAGCAGTACTTC,CAVLKSGKGSYEQYF
TRBJ2-1,-,-,TRBV14,TGTGCCAGCAGCCAAGGGACTATCAACAATGAGCAGTTCTTC,CASSQGTINNEQFF
TRBJ2-7,-,-,TRBV5-1,TGCGCCAGCAGCTTGAGTCGGGATCTATACGAGCAGTACTTC,CASSLSRDLYEQYF
TRBJ2-1,-,TRBD2,TRBV28,TGTGCCAGCAGTTCCCCCTCCGTTGGTAGCGGGGTTAGGGATGAGCAGTTCTTC,CASSSPSVGSGVRDEQFF
TRBJ2-7,-,TRBD1,TRBV5-1,TGCGCCAGCAGCCGGGATGGACAGGGTCCCTACGAGCAGTACTTC,CASSRDGQGPYEQYF
TRBJ1-3,once,TRBD1,TRBV4-2,TGTGCCAGCAAGGACAGGTCTGGAAACACCATATATTTT,CASKDRSGNTIYF
TRBJ2-2,-,-,TRBV19,TGTGCCAGTCATTACTACACCGGGGAGCTGTTTTTT,CASHYYTGELFF
TRBJ2-1,once,TRBD2,TRBV5-1,TGCGCCAGCAGCTCGGAATTACTAGCGGGAGGGCTCGATGAGCAGTTCTTC,CASSSELLAGGLDEQFF
TRBJ2-7,-,-,TRBV6-1,TGTGCCAGCAGTGCGTACGAGCAGTACTTC,CASSAYEQYF
TRBJ2-2,few,-,TRBV27,TGTGCCAGCAGTTTACAGGGGCCTCCGAACACCGGGGAGCTGTTTTTT,CASSLQGPPNTGELFF
TRBJ1-2,-,-,TRBV6-5,TGTGCCAGCAGCCAGATGCATAACTATGGCTACACCTTC,CASSQMHNYGYTF
TRBJ1-1,-,-,TRBV2,TGTGCCAGCAGTTTAGACAGATACACTGAAGCTTTCTTT,CASSLDRYTEAFF